This T cell receptor (beta chain) was identified during a study of T cell responses to AZD1222 COVID-19 vaccine. Study observations and caveats: Samples come after the peak T cell response, not at day 14. Of spike-specific TCRs, nearly half reportedly target regions left unmutated in variants. Mostly white British, mostly female donors; authors suggested clonal diversity may be underestimated.

In regard to this clone: Its antigen is unknown.

This table comes from immunoSEQ multiplex PCR, and its TCRdb copy is limited to in-frame clones, with some not included. Of 180,000 or so clones listed, nearly 95% are singletons. With 2 bases clipped from V and 6 bases from J, the junction kept 2 bases outside the gene matches. CDR3 length: 13 residues. In germline, CDR1 is SGHDT, CDR2 YYEEEE. Investigators merged groups given second doses at roughly 4 or roughly 12 weeks. The TCR originated in an adult who received the AZD1222 COVID-19 vaccine. The chain employs TRBV5-6 and TRBJ1-1, with 9 positions matching TRBD1. The specimen comprised peripheral blood, sampled 28 days after the second AZD1222 dose. DNA for the CDR3: TGTGCCAGCAGCTTCGACAGGGGGGCTGAAGCTTTCTTT. Residues: CASSFDRGAEAFF.